The clone carrying this T cell receptor beta chain was picked up many times. The antigen remains undetermined. V shed 6 bases and J shed 7 bases, with 16 bases lying between them. The CDR3 sequence is 14 residues long. CDR1 is MNHNS, CDR2 SASEGT, per germline. The sample belongs to a study of CD8 T cells in ankylosing spondylitis. Study-level results: Among TCR beta sequences, a motif of eight highly homologous variants appeared characteristic of ankylosing spondylitis blood. Disease-linked clones displayed a CD8+ phenotype and appeared relatively rarely in peripheral blood. Enrichment of disease-linked clones was reportedly significant in matched ankylosing spondylitis synovial fluid.

TCRdb redid the calling of the 5' RACE reads with MiXCR, one entry per CDR3 protein. The sample holds around 150,000 distinct CDR3 sequences, about 9.9% seen once. The sequenced sample consisted of blood, either unsorted or a sorted T cell fraction (not recorded which). The source of this sequence is a male donor with ankylosing spondylitis or in good health (not recorded which). V and J are TRBV6-1 and TRBJ1-5, with D hard to call. The CDR3 DNA reads as TGTGCCAGCAGCCCCGGGAAGAGTGGCCAGCCCCAGCATTTT. Translation: CASSPGKSGQPQHF.